This TCR beta chain was identified during a study of regulatory T cells in long-lasting Graves disease. For TCR beta, libraries came from iRepertoire HTBI primers and Arm-PCR of CDR3 regions. A single record per CDR3 protein comes from TCRdb applying MiXCR to the multiplex PCR reads. Found here are roughly 430,000 distinct CDR3 sequences, around 20% of them singletons; the top ten hold over 11%. This clonotype has a count of ten or more. V was shortened by 1 base and J by 8 bases, with 14 bases between the two germline ends. Looked up from germline, CDR1 is GTSNPN and CDR2 is SVGIG (reference sequence). The CDR3 sequence is 14 residues long. The sample's time point: persistent/refractory GD, antithyroid drugs over 5 years with positive TRAb. The TCR library was made from RNA extracted from PBMCs.

Source: peripheral blood mononuclear cells (PBMCs), taken when the disease was refractory, from a patient treated with antithyroid drugs. The genes are TRBV30 and TRBJ1-4, with D maybe TRBD1 (5 bases). The TCR originated in a female donor with Graves disease. The CDR3 bases are TGTGCCTGGAGTGGTGGGGCCCGAGAAGAAAAACTGTTTTTT. It is translated as CAWSGGAREEKLFF.